One sample yielded the 19 T cell receptor beta chains listed below, sequenced in a study of T cell responses to AZD1222 COVID-19 vaccine. Only in-frame clones appear in the TCRdb table, and some are missing; sequencing was by immunoSEQ multiplex PCR. The sample consists of approximately 150,000 clones, about 92% of them appearing once. The source material was peripheral blood, sampled on day 0 of AZD1222 vaccination. These receptors all stem from an adult in good health.

This chain links TRBV3-1 (or the pseudogene TRBV3-2) with TRBJ2-2, with D maybe TRBD1 (7 bases). Trimming took 0 bases from V and 3 from J, leaving 23 bases between them. In germline, CDR1 is LGHDT, CDR2 YNNKEL (reference sequence). The CDR3 runs to 20 residues. CDR3 region: CASSQDIRGAGKRDTGELFF. CDR3 sequence (DNA): TGTGCCAGCAGCCAAGACATCAGGGGGGCAGGGAAGAGGGACACCGGGGAGCTGTTTTTT.

The chain combines TRBV7-8 with TRBJ2-7; 7 bases line up with TRBD1. The germline gives CDR1 SGHVS, CDR2 FQNEAQ. The V segment lost 1 base and the J segment 0 bases; nucleotides outside the gene matches: 3. The CDR3 extends over 15 amino acids. The CDR3 region is CASSLEGASSYEQYF. CDR3 bases: TGTGCCAGCAGCTTAGAGGGGGCCAGCTCCTACGAGCAGTACTTC.

This clone has just one count. The V call is TRBV30, the J call TRBJ2-7, with a possible D match to TRBD1 (5 bases). Between the trimmed V and J ends, which lost 4 bases and 5 bases, there was a span of 15 bases. Germline CDR1 and CDR2: GTSNPN and SVGIG (reference sequence). The CDR3 sequence is 13 residues long. CDR3 bases: TGTGCCTGGATAGCTCAGACAGCCCACGAGCAGTACTTC. Protein: CAWIAQTAHEQYF.

This clone was recorded only once. This rearrangement joins TRBV5-4 to TRBJ2-7; 8 bases match TRBD2. The J segment lost 7 bases and the V segment lost 3 bases, leaving 6 bases of the junction unmatched. The CDR3 is 13 residues long. The germline V gene encodes CDR1 SGHNT and CDR2 YYREEE (reference sequence). This chain's CDR3 is CASSSGRAGEQYF. The CDR3 DNA follows: TGTGCCAGCAGCTCCGGGAGGGCGGGGGAGCAGTACTTC.

The genes are TRBV5-6 and TRBJ1-6; possibly TRBD1 for D (5 bases). CDR3 length: 13 residues. Trimming left V 0 bases short and J 15 bases short, with 13 bases between. CDR1 is SGHDT and CDR2 is YYEEEE in the germline V gene. This CDR3 reads CASSLALPGLLHF. As DNA, the CDR3 is TGTGCCAGCAGCTTGGCCTTGCCGGGACTCCTCCACTTT.

This sequence joins TRBV6-5 and TRBJ1-2; TRBD1 agrees at 10 bases. The CDR3 is made up of 16 amino acids. V gave up 0 bases and J gave up 3 bases; unmatched junction bases: 4. Germline CDR1 is MNHEY and CDR2 is SVGAGI. The CDR3: CASSYSGTGVHYGYTF. CDR3 DNA sequence: TGTGCCAGCAGTTACTCGGGGACAGGGGTTCACTATGGCTACACCTTC.

V usage is TRBV18 and J usage is TRBJ2-7; D unclear. Germline lookup yields CDR1 KGHSH and CDR2 LQKENI. CDR3 length: 11 amino acids. V was pared by 3 bases and J by 5 bases, with 5 bases between. The CDR3 sequence is CASSPGHEQYF. For the CDR3, the DNA is TGTGCCAGCTCACCCGGGCACGAGCAGTACTTC.

The chain carries TRBV12-3 or TRBV12-4 and TRBJ2-1; D gene unclear. V lost 5 bases, J lost 7 bases, and 12 bases lay in between. The CDR3 covers 13 residues. DNA for the CDR3: TGTGCCAGCAGTACCAATAACAATAATGAGCAGTTCTTC. It encodes CASSTNNNNEQFF.

V gene TRBV6-1 combines with J gene TRBJ1-5; D is undetermined. Between the trimmed V and J ends, which lost 0 bases and 4 bases, there was a span of 7 bases. The CDR3 runs 14 residues. Germline CDR1 reads MNHNS; CDR2 reads SASEGT. The CDR3: CASSEAQINQPQHF. For the CDR3, the DNA is TGTGCCAGCAGTGAAGCGCAGATAAATCAGCCCCAGCATTTT.

The chain couples TRBV14 to TRBJ1-1, with D perhaps TRBD1 (6 bases). Per the germline V gene, CDR1 is SGHDN and CDR2 is FVKESK. Trimming left V 2 bases short and J 6 bases short, with 22 bases between. The CDR3 runs 17 residues. The CDR3 region is CASSQPGGVNQQAEAFF. The CDR3 DNA sequence: TGTGCCAGCAGCCAACCGGGGGGCGTTAACCAACAGGCTGAAGCTTTCTTT. Filled out from reference TRBV14 and TRBJ1-1, the complete variable domain reads EAGVTQFPSHSVIEKGQTVTLRCDPISGHDNLYWYRRVMGKEIKFLLHFVKESKQDESGMPNNRFLAERTGGTYSTLKVQPAELEDSGVYFCASSQPGGVNQQAEAFFGQGTRLTVV.

The V gene is TRBV2, the J gene TRBJ1-4, with TRBD1 matching 8 bases. The CDR3 contains 14 residues. V was pared by 6 bases and J by 6 bases, with 6 bases of the junction left unmatched. Germline V CDR1 and CDR2: SNHLY, FYNNEI. CDR3 nucleotide sequence: TGTGCCAGCAGCCTGACAGGGGCATATGAAAAACTGTTTTTT. Translating gives CASSLTGAYEKLFF. Complete variable domain (other parts from reference TRBV2 and TRBJ1-4): EPEVTQTPSHQVTQMGQEVILRCVPISNHLYFYWYRQILGQKVEFLVSFYNNEISEKSEIFDDQFSVERPDGSNFTLKIRSTKLEDSAMYFCASSLTGAYEKLFFGSGTQLSVL.

The chain uses TRBV6-5 and TRBJ1-2; D uncertain. Between the trimmed V and J ends, which lost 3 bases and 1 base, there was a span of 6 bases. The CDR3 runs 13 residues. The germline V gene has CDR1 MNHEY and CDR2 SVGAGI. In DNA, the CDR3 is TGTGCCAGCAGTTATAAGGTTAACTATGGCTACACCTTC. This codes for CASSYKVNYGYTF.

The V and J genes are TRBV19 and TRBJ1-3; perhaps TRBD1 as D (5 bases). CDR3 length: 15 residues. CDR1 LNHDA and CDR2 SQIVND come from the germline V gene (reference sequence). Trimming took off 5 bases at V and 7 bases at J, with 18 bases between the two ends. CDR3 residues: CASSLPPGYGNTIYF. The CDR3 region has the DNA TGTGCCAGTAGTCTCCCCCCAGGGTACGGGAACACCATATATTTT.

The V call is TRBV7-2, the J call TRBJ1-1, with 9 bases lining up with TRBD1. V lost 1 base and J lost 5; bases outside the gene matches: 14. The CDR3 is 18 residues long. Germline lookup yields CDR1 SGHTA and CDR2 FQGNSA. The chain's CDR3 is CASSLVLMGQGGLTEAFF. The CDR3 bases are TGTGCCAGCAGCTTAGTACTTATGGGACAGGGAGGGTTGACTGAAGCTTTCTTT.

The CDR3 sequence is CASSLDVTGGAYEQYF. CDR3 DNA: TGTGCCAGCAGCTTAGATGTGACAGGGGGGGCCTACGAGCAGTACTTC. The chain carries TRBV11-3 and TRBJ2-7; 9 bases match TRBD1. Germline V lookup: CDR1 SGHNT, CDR2 YENEEA. This CDR3 contains 16 residues. V was pared by 0 bases and J by 2 bases, with 5 bases of the junction left unmatched.

This sequence joins TRBV5-1 and TRBJ2-7, with 11 bases aligning to TRBD2. The J segment lost 3 bases and the V segment lost 5 bases, leaving 7 bases of the junction unmatched. Germline V gene data show CDR1 as SGHRS and CDR2 as YFSETQ. This CDR3 is 15 amino acids long. The chain's CDR3 is CASRWASGGLYEQYF. DNA for the CDR3: TGCGCCAGCAGATGGGCTAGCGGGGGGCTCTACGAGCAGTACTTC.

This chain joins TRBV29-1 and TRBJ2-2; D uncertain. V shed 1 base and J shed 5 bases, with 5 bases lying between them. CDR1 and CDR2 (germline): SQVTM, ANQGSEA. The CDR3 totals 12 residues. CDR3 nucleotides: TGCAGCGTTGAAGTCGTGACCGGGGAGCTGTTTTTT. Protein product: CSVEVVTGELFF.

This sequence joins TRBV9 and TRBJ2-3; 10 nucleotides agree with TRBD2. This CDR3 contains 19 residues. Germline loops: CDR1 SGDLS, CDR2 YYNGEE. V shed 3 bases, J shed 1 base, and the junction held 14 bases outside the gene matches. In nucleotides, the CDR3 is TGTGCCAGCAGCGCGCTTCTACCTGGACTAGCGGACCGCACAGATACGCAGTATTTT. Amino acid sequence: CASSALLPGLADRTDTQYF.

The V gene is TRBV21-1, the J gene TRBJ2-7. TRBV21-1 is flagged as a pseudogene. CDR3 size: 17 residues. The CDR3 loop is CASSKLMGPVQIYEQYF. DNA of the CDR3: TGTGCCAGCAGCAAACTCATGGGTCCAGTCCAGATCTACGAGCAGTACTTC.